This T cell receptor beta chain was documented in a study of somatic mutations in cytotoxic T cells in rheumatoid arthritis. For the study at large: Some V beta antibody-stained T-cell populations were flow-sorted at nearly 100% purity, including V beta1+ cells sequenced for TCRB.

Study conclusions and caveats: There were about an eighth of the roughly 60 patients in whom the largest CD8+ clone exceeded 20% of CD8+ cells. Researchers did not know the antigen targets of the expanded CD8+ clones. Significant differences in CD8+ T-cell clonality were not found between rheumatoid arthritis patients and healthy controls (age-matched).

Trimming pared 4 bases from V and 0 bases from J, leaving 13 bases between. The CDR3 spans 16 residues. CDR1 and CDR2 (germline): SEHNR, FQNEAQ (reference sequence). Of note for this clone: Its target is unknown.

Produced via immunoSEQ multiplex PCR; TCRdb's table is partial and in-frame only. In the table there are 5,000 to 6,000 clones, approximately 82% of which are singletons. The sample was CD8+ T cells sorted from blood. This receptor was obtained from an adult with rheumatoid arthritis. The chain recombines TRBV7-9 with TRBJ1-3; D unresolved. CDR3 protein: CASSSSDGFSGNTIYF. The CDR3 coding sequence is TGTGCCAGCAGCTCATCGGACGGATTCTCTGGAAACACCATATATTTT.